This TCR beta chain was sequenced in a study of blood T cell repertoires in COVID-19. Study details: COVID-19 samples from acute and convalescent phases originated in the United States, Italy and Spain. T cells, B-cell-depleted T cells, or PBMCs provided the cDNA or gDNA that served as material.

Trimming took 2 bases from V and 0 from J, leaving 5 bases between them. This CDR3 comprises 14 residues. The germline gives CDR1 LNHNV, CDR2 YYDKDF (reference sequence). Method: immunoSEQ multiplex PCR; TCRdb's copy keeps in-frame clones and lacks some. The repertoire holds approximately 100,000 clones, with around 90% as singletons. The sample consisted of peripheral blood. The receptor's source is a human donor in a cohort sampled during active COVID-19. The genes are TRBV15 and TRBJ2-1; maybe TRBD2 (5 bases). CDR3 sequence reads: CATSRTSSYNEQFF. The DNA for the CDR3 is TGTGCCACCAGCAGAACTAGCTCCTACAATGAGCAGTTCTTC.